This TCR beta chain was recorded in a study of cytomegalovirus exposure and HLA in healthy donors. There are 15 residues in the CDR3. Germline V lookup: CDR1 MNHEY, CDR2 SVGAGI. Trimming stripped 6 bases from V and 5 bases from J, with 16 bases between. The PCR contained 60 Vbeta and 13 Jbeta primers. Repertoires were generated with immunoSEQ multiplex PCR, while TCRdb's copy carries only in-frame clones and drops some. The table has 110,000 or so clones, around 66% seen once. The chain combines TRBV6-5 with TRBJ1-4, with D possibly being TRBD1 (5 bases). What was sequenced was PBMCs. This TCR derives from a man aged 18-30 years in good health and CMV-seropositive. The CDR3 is CASSQKGWRNEKLFF. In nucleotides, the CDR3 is TGTGCCAGCAGCCAGAAGGGGTGGCGGAATGAAAAACTGTTTTTT.